This T cell receptor (beta chain) originates from a study of T cells in Graves' hyperthyroidism and ophthalmopathy. Whole-study findings and limits: A model using 13 V-J features told ophthalmopathy apart from stable hyperthyroidism. Blood also showed most of the thyroid clonotypes that were expanded above 0.001.

The sample holds many counts of this clonotype. The antigen is not known. Amplification of TCR beta CDR3 regions used RNA as the template. HTBI primers were the set used in a first-round RT-PCR of the TCR CDR3. TCRdb itself ran the multiplex PCR reads through MiXCR, one entry per CDR3 protein. Counted here are a few hundred thousand distinct CDR3 sequences, over 15% occurring once; the ten biggest clones make up approximately 60%. Germline assignment: CDR1 SGHAT and CDR2 FQNNGV. V lost 4 bases and J lost 5, with 20 bases in between. The CDR3 is made up of 17 amino acids. The chain uses TRBV11-2 and TRBJ2-2; D may correspond to TRBD1 or TRBD2 (6 bases each). Sequencing was carried out using blood. This TCR derives from a woman in her fifties or sixties with Graves' ophthalmopathy. This chain's CDR3 is CASSSLGPGASTGELFF. The CDR3 DNA follows: TGTGCCAGCAGCTCCCTAGGTCCGGGGGCGAGTACCGGGGAGCTGTTTTTT.